These 17 T cell receptor beta chains were all obtained from the same sample, sequenced in a study of blood T cell repertoires in COVID-19. The repertoire was sequenced with immunoSEQ multiplex PCR; TCRdb's copy has only in-frame clones and lacks some. The sample has tens of thousands of clones, roughly 80% seen once; the top ten hold about 14%. Sequencing used peripheral blood. Receptors were obtained from a man aged 50 to 60 with active or convalescent COVID-19.

The chain uses TRBV11-2 and TRBJ1-1; possibly TRBD1 for D (5 bases). Trimming removed 0 bases at V and 9 bases at J, with 11 bases between. CDR1 is SGHAT and CDR2 is FQNNGV in the germline V gene. CDR3 length: 13 residues. The CDR3 nucleotides are TGTGCCAGCAGCTTAGATGCAGGGATCCAAGCTTTCTTT. Translation: CASSLDAGIQAFF.

This clone occurred once. This chain joins TRBV11-1 and TRBJ1-4, with 8 bases aligning to TRBD1. The germline CDR1 and CDR2 sequences are SGHAT and FQDESV (reference sequence). V dropped 3 bases and J dropped 8; count of bases not matched to a gene: 5. The CDR3 contains 14 residues. The CDR3, as DNA: TGTGCCAGCAGCTTGTCAGGGGGCGACGAAAAACTGTTTTTT. Protein sequence: CASSLSGGDEKLFF.

CDR3 coding DNA: TGTGCCAGCAGAGACAGCACCGGAAACACCATATATTTT. It translates to CASRDSTGNTIYF. The chain recombines TRBV6-5 with TRBJ1-3; D may be TRBD1 (5 bases). V shed 6 bases and J shed 4 bases, with 10 bases lying between them. Germline V lookup: CDR1 MNHEY, CDR2 SVGAGI. The CDR3 is made up of 13 amino acids.

The gene calls are TRBV7-8 and TRBJ1-2, with D perhaps TRBD1 (5 bases). This CDR3 region has 15 residues. The V end was cut by 5 bases, the J end by 4 bases, with 17 bases between. Germline assignment: CDR1 SGHVS and CDR2 FQNEAQ. The CDR3 DNA reads as TGTGCCAGCAGCCGGGCGGGGGTCTCAGGCTATGGCTACACCTTC. Its translation is CASSRAGVSGYGYTF.

The chain employs TRBV7-3 and TRBJ2-6; 8 positions match TRBD1. This CDR3 comprises 16 residues. V was pared by 4 bases and J by 4 bases, with 6 bases of the junction left unmatched. Germline V gives CDR1 SGHTA, CDR2 FQGTGA. The CDR3 is CASSSGTGAGANVLTF. The CDR3 DNA sequence: TGTGCCAGCAGCTCCGGGACAGGTGCAGGGGCCAACGTCCTGACTTTC.

This clone was recorded once. The chain has TRBV2 and TRBJ2-5; weak D call: TRBD2 (5 bases). Trimming left V 2 bases short and J 5 bases short, with 12 bases between. The CDR3 covers 14 residues. The germline V gene encodes CDR1 SNHLY and CDR2 FYNNEI. CDR3 nucleotides: TGTGCCAGCAGTGAAAGGCTGGGCGGGGAGACCCAGTACTTC. This encodes CASSERLGGETQYF.

This rearrangement joins TRBV7-2 to TRBJ2-7, with 9 nucleotides matching TRBD2. This CDR3 spans 18 amino acids. V trimming: 1 base; J trimming: 1 base; junction bases outside the gene matches: 11. CDR1 is SGHTA, CDR2 FQGNSA, per germline. The CDR3 region is CASSLEGVSSGGSYEQYF. The CDR3 nucleotides are TGTGCCAGCAGCTTAGAAGGGGTTTCAAGCGGGGGGTCCTACGAGCAGTACTTC. Using reference TRBV7-2 and TRBJ2-7 for the parts outside the CDR3, the full variable domain is GAGVSQSPSNKVTEKGKDVELRCDPISGHTALYWYRQSLGQGLEFLIYFQGNSAPDKSGLPSDRFSAERTGGSVSTLTIQRTQQEDSAVYLCASSLEGVSSGGSYEQYFGPGTRLTVT.

The chain carries TRBV18 and TRBJ2-1; possible D gene TRBD1, 5 bases. The CDR3 covers 16 residues. The V end was cut by 2 bases, the J end by 1 base, with 12 bases between. From germline, CDR1 is KGHSH and CDR2 LQKENI. CDR3 in DNA: TGTGCCAGCTCACCAGCAGGGATGATTTCCTACAATGAGCAGTTCTTC. This encodes CASSPAGMISYNEQFF. The full variable domain, its missing parts supplied by reference TRBV18 and TRBJ2-1, is NAGVMQNPRHLVRRRGQEARLRCSPMKGHSHVYWYRQLPEEGLKFMVYLQKENIIDESGMPKERFSAEFPKEGPSILRIQQVVRGDSAAYFCASSPAGMISYNEQFFGPGTRLTVL.

The J gene is TRBJ1-1, the V gene TRBV7-9; 9 nucleotides agree with TRBD1. Germline V CDR1 and CDR2: SEHNR, FQNEAQ (reference sequence). CDR3 length: 12 residues. J was trimmed by 6 bases and V by 5 bases; bases with no gene match: 1. In DNA form, the CDR3 reads TGTGCCAGCAGCAGGGACAGGGCTGAAGCTTTCTTT. Its protein is CASSRDRAEAFF.

This chain links TRBV12-3 or TRBV12-4 with TRBJ2-7, with 7 bases identical to TRBD1. CDR3 length equals 13 residues. Germline trimming cut 4 bases from V and 6 bases from J; bases unmatched to any gene: 6. The CDR3 DNA reads as TGTGCCAGCAGTTCTAGACAGGGATTCGAGCAGTACTTC. This encodes CASSSRQGFEQYF.

This clone has just one count. The chain has TRBV6-5 and TRBJ1-1; D is perhaps TRBD1 (5 bases). CDR3 length: 14 residues. Trimming stripped 6 bases from V and 0 bases from J, with 11 bases between. CDR1 and CDR2 from the germline V gene are MNHEY and SVGAGI. For the CDR3, the DNA is TGTGCCAGCAGAGGGGATACCATGAACACTGAAGCTTTCTTT. This gives the protein CASRGDTMNTEAFF.

Here the CDR3 DNA reads TGTGCCAGCAGTTACTTCGGGACAGGGGGAAACACCATATATTTT. Translation: CASSYFGTGGNTIYF. This chain links TRBV6-5 with TRBJ1-3, with 9 nucleotides matching TRBD1. Germline V CDR1 and CDR2: MNHEY, SVGAGI. The CDR3 is 15 residues long. J was trimmed by 4 bases and V by 1 base; bases with no gene match: 2.

The gene calls are TRBV11-3 and TRBJ1-2; TRBD1 matches at 10 bases. Germline-derived CDR1 and CDR2 are SGHNT and YENEEA. This CDR3 contains 17 residues. V gave up 5 bases and J gave up 5 bases; unmatched junction bases: 14. CDR3 nucleotides: TGTGCCAGCAGCCACGGACAGGGGGGTCGAACGTATTATGGCTACACCTTC. It encodes CASSHGQGGRTYYGYTF.

In its sample, this clone was seen a few times. This chain joins TRBV18 and TRBJ2-7, with 8 bases identical to TRBD1. After removal of 3 bases from V and 7 bases from J, the junction contained 14 bases not matched to a gene. In germline, CDR1 is KGHSH, CDR2 LQKENI. The CDR3 totals 16 residues. This CDR3 reads CASSPSVGQGLGEQYF. CDR3 coding DNA: TGTGCCAGCTCACCCTCCGTAGGACAGGGATTGGGGGAGCAGTACTTC.

This clone has more than one count but fewer than ten. The chain recombines TRBV19 with TRBJ2-2, with D maybe TRBD1 (5 bases). The CDR3 has 15 residues. From germline, CDR1 is LNHDA and CDR2 SQIVND (reference sequence). V gave up 3 bases and J gave up 4 bases, with 12 bases separating them. CDR3: CASSIVRAVTGELFF. The CDR3 coding sequence is TGTGCCAGTAGTATTGTCAGGGCGGTCACCGGGGAGCTGTTTTTT.

The V call is TRBV3-1 (or the pseudogene TRBV3-2), the J call TRBJ2-5; no definite D call. This CDR3 spans 13 amino acids. Deletions cut 4 bases from V and 5 bases from J, with 11 bases between. Per the germline V gene, CDR1 is LGHDT and CDR2 is YNNKEL (reference sequence). CDR3 DNA sequence: TGTGCCAGCAGCCCTCAGGTCCAGGAGACCCAGTACTTC. Its translation is CASSPQVQETQYF.

To note about this clone: An end of the junction differs from the germline gene, which may be a read error. The chain is built from TRBV11-2 and TRBJ2-3; tentative D call: TRBD1 (5 bases). The CDR3 has 14 residues. CDR1 is SGHAT and CDR2 is FQNNGV in the germline V gene. CDR3 in DNA: TGTGCCAGCAGGTTAGGGGCCGCCCCAGATACGCAGTATTTT. Protein sequence: CASRLGAAPDTQYF.